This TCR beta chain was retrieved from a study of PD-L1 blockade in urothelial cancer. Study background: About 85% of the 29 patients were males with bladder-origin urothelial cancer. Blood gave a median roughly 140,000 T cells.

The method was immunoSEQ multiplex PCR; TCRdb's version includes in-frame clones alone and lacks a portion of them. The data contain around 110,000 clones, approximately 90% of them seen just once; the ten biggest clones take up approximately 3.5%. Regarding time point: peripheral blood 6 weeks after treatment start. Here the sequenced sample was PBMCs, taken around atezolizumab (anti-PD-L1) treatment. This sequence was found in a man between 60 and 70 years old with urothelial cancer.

CDR3 nucleotides: TGTGCCAGCAGCTTAGGTGTGGGAGCACCCTACGAGCAGTACTTC. Residues: CASSLGVGAPYEQYF. The chain combines TRBV7-6 with TRBJ2-7, with D possibly matching TRBD2 (5 bases). This CDR3 spans 15 amino acids. CDR1 and CDR2 (germline): SGHVS, FNYEAQ. Trimming pared 1 base from V and 2 bases from J, leaving 12 bases between.